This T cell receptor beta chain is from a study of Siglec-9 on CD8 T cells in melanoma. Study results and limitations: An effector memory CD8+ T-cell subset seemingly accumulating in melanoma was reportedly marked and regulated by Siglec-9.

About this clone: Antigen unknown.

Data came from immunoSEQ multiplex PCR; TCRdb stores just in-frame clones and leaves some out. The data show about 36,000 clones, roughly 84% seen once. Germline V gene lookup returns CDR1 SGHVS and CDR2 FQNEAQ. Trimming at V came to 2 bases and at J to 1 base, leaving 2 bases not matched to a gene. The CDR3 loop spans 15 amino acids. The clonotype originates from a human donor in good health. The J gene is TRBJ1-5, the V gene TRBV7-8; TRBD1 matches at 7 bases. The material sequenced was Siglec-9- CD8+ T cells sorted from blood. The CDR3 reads CASSLSGGSNQPQHF. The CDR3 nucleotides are TGTGCCAGCAGCTTATCAGGGGGGAGCAATCAGCCCCAGCATTTT.